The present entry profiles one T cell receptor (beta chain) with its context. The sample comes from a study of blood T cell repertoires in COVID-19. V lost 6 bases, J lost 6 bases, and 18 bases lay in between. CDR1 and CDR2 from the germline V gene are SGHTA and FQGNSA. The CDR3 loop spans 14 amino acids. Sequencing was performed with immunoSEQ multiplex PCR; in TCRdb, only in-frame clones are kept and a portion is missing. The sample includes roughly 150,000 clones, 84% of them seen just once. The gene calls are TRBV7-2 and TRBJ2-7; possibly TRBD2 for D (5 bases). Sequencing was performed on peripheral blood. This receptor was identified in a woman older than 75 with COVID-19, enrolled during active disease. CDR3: CASRRYPEGGEQYF. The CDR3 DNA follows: TGTGCCAGCAGGCGATACCCCGAAGGAGGCGAGCAGTACTTC.